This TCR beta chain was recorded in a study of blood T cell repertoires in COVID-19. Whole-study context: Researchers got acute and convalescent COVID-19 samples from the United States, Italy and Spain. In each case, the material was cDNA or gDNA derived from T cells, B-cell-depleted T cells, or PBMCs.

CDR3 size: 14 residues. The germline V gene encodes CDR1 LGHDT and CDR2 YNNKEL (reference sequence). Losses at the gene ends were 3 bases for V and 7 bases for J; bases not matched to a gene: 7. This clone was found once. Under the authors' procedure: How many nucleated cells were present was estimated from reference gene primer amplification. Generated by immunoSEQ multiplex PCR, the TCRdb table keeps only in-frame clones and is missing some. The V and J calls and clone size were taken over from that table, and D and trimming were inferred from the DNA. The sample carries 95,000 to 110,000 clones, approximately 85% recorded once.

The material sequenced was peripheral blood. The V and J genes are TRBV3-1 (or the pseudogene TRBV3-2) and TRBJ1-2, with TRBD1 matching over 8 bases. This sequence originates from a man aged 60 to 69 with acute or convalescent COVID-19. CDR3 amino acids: CASSQWDRTAGYTF. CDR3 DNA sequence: TGTGCCAGCAGCCAGTGGGACAGGACTGCTGGCTACACCTTC.